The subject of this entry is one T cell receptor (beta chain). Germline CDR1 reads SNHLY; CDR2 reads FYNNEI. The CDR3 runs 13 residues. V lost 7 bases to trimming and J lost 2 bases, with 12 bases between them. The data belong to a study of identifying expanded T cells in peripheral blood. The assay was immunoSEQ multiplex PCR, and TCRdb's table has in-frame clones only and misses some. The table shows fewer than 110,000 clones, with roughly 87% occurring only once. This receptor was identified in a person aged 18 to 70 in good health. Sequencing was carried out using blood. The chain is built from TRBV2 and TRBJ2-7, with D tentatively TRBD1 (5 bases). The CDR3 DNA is TGTGCCAGCAACGGCCAGGGTACCTACGAGCAGTACTTC. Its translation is CASNGQGTYEQYF.